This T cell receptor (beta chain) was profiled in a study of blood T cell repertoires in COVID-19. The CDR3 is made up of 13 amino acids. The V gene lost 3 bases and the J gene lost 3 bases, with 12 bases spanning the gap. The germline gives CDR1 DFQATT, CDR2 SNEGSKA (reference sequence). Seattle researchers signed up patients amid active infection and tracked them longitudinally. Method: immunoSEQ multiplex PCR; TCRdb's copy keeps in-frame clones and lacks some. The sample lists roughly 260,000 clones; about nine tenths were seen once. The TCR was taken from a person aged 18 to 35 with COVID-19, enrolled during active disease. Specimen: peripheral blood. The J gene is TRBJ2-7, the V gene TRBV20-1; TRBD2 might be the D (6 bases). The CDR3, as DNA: TGCAGTGCTAGTCCAGGGACTGTCTACGAGCAGTACTTC. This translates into CSASPGTVYEQYF.